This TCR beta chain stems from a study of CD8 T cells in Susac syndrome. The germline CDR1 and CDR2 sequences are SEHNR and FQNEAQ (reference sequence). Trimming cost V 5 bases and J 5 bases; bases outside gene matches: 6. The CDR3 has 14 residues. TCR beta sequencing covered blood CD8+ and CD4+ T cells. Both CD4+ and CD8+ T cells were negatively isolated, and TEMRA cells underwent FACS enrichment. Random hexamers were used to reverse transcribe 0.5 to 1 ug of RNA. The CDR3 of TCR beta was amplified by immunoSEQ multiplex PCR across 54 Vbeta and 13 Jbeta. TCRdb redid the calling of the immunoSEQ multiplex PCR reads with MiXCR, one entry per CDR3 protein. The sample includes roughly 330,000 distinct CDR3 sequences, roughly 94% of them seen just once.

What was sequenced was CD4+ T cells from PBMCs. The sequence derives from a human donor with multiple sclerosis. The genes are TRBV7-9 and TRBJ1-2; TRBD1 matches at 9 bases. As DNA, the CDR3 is TGTGCCAGCAGCCTCTCGGACAGGGGTTATGGCTACACCTTC. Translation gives CASSLSDRGYGYTF.